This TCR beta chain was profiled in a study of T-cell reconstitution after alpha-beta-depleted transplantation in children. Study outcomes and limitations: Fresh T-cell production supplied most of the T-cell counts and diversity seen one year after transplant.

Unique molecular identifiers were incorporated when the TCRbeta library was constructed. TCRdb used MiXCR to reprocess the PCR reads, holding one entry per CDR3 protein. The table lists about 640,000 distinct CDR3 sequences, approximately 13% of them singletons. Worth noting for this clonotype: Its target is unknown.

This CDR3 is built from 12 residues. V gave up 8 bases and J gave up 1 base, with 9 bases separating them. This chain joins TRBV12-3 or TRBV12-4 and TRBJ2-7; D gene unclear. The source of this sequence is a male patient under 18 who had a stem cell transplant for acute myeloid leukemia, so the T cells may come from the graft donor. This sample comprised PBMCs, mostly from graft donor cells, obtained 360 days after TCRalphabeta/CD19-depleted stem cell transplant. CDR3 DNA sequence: TGTGCCAGCGCCGTTGGATCCTACGAGCAGTACTTC. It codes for CASAVGSYEQYF.